This T cell receptor (beta chain) is drawn from a study of shared clonotypes between healthy human individuals. Sequencing used immunoSEQ multiplex PCR; TCRdb keeps in-frame clones, though not all of them. Of about 2 million clones listed, 85% to 95% are singletons. CD45RO negativity and positive selection for CCR7 defined naive CD8 cells, a population that excluded terminally differentiated effector memory CD45RA+ cells. V shed 3 bases, J shed 4 bases, and the junction held 5 bases outside the gene matches. CDR1 and CDR2 (germline): MNHEY, SMNVEV (reference sequence). The CDR3 consists of 15 residues.

The chain carries TRBV27 and TRBJ2-2; 7 bases fit TRBD2. Specimen: naive CD8+ T cells sorted from blood. This TCR was recovered from a man younger than 35 in good health. The CDR3 DNA follows: TGTGCCAGCAGTTTCACTGGGACTACCACCGGGGAGCTGTTTTTT. Its protein is CASSFTGTTTGELFF.